This T cell receptor beta chain originates from a study of blood T cells in healthy people across ages. This clonotype showed up just a few times. Antigen: not known. Study results and limitations: The diversity estimates, figures obtained from one million T cells, were considered underestimates.

This CDR3 is built from 14 residues. V was clipped by 7 bases and J by 0 bases, with 13 bases between them. Germline-derived CDR1 and CDR2 are SQVTM and ANQGSEA. Healthy Caucasian individuals from Russia aged about 6 to 100 were enrolled as donors. The extraction recovered at least 5.5 micrograms of total RNA per sample. A J-beta primer mix and a sample-barcoded 5' primer were used in a second PCR of roughly 7 to 12 cycles. Samples each returned at least 2.5 million CDR3-containing paired-end reads. Each CDR3 protein gets one entry after TCRdb re-called the 5' RACE reads with MiXCR. Here the sample spans roughly 930,000 distinct CDR3 sequences, about 44% being singletons.

The clonotype was recovered from a man younger than 40 in good health. The rearrangement uses TRBV29-1 and TRBJ2-1, with D possibly being TRBD2 (6 bases). The source material was blood. CDR3 sequence reads: CSAIRDSSYNEQFF. The CDR3 DNA reads as TGCAGCGCTATAAGGGACTCCTCCTACAATGAGCAGTTCTTC.